Here is one TCR beta chain with its context. This record comes from a study of glioma-infiltrating T cells after dendritic cell vaccination. TCRB CDR3 was amplified from 2 ug genomic DNA or less. Amplification used 60 V beta primers and 13 J beta primers. Assay used: immunoSEQ multiplex PCR; TCRdb lists only in-frame clones, some missing. The sample carries 85,000 to 95,000 clones, 65% to 90% recorded once. Trimming cost V 4 bases and J 9 bases; bases outside gene matches: 17. Germline lookup yields CDR1 SGHRS and CDR2 YFSETQ. The CDR3 has 18 amino acids. Isocitrate dehydrogenase mutation was absent in all glioblastoma patients. Blood PBMC samples: pre-vaccination, two weeks post third vaccination, and at tumor progression.

The chain couples TRBV5-1 to TRBJ2-1; 12 bases line up with TRBD2. This specimen consisted of blood, obtained before dendritic cell vaccination. This clonotype originated in a human donor with glioblastoma. CDR3 sequence reads: CASSRDLTSGGPRGEQFF. CDR3 sequence (DNA): TGCGCCAGCAGCCGAGATTTGACTAGCGGGGGACCTAGGGGTGAGCAGTTCTTC.